One T cell receptor (beta chain) is described in this entry. The data stem from a study of blood T cell repertoires in COVID-19. Study-wide context: Samples representing acute and convalescent COVID-19 were sourced from the United States, Italy and Spain. Sources were T cells, B-cell-depleted T cells, or PBMCs; the material itself was cDNA or gDNA.

Original analysis: The assay estimated nucleated cells by amplifying reference gene primers. Generated by immunoSEQ multiplex PCR, the TCRdb table keeps only in-frame clones and is missing some. Clone size and the V and J calls come from that table; the DNA yielded D and trimming. The sample yields approximately 300,000 clones, 89% seen once. There are 13 residues in the CDR3. The germline V gene has CDR1 MNHNS and CDR2 SASEGT. Trimming left V 0 bases short and J 6 bases short, with 8 bases between. This TCR derives from a man between 18 and 35 years old who had recovered from COVID-19. The chain recombines TRBV6-1 with TRBJ1-2; possibly TRBD1 for D (5 bases). Sequenced: peripheral blood. The CDR3 nucleotides read TGTGCCAGCAGTGAAGCGGGGCGGAATGGCTACACCTTC. Translation: CASSEAGRNGYTF.